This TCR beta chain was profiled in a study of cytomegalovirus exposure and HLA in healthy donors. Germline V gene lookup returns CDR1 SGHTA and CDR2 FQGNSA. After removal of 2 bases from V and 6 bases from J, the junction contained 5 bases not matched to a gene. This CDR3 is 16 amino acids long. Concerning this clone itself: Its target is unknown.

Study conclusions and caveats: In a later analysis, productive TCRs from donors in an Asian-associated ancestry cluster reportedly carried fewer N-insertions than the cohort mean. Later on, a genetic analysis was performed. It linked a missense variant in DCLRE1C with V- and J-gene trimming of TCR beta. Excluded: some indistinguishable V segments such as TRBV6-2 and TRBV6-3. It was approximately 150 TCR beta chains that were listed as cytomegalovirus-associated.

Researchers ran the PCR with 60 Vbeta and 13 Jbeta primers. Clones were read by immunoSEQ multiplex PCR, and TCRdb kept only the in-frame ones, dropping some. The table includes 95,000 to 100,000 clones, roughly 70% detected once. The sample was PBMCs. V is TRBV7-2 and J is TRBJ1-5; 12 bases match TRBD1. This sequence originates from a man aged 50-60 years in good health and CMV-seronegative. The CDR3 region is CASSLRGTGGGQPQHF. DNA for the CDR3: TGTGCCAGCAGCTTAAGGGGGACAGGGGGCGGTCAGCCCCAGCATTTT.